This T cell receptor beta chain was sequenced during a study of T cell repertoires in cytomegalovirus infection. TCRdb analysed the reads with MiXCR anew, one entry per CDR3 protein. The repertoire holds hundreds of thousands of distinct CDR3 sequences, with around 32% as singletons. A word on this clonotype: Its antigen is still unknown.

Germline CDR1 SQVTM, CDR2 ANQGSEA. V was clipped by 7 bases and J by 8 bases, with 20 bases between them. The length of the CDR3 is 13 residues. The receptor comes from a human donor in good health (CMV status not recorded). Some clones in this sample may be carry-over from other donors' samples. This chain joins TRBV29-1 and TRBJ1-2; TRBD1 is a possible D gene (6 bases). The specimen comprised cultured CD8+ T cells from PBMCs, sampled from culture after CMV antigen stimulation. The CDR3 protein is CSEAEQQGSGYTF. The CDR3 DNA follows: TGCAGCGAAGCCGAACAGCAGGGGTCCGGCTACACCTTC.